The rows below give T cell receptor beta chains drawn from one sample of a study of T cell repertoires in cytomegalovirus infection. MiXCR, run by TCRdb on the reads, gives a single entry per CDR3 protein. The data contain about 300,000 distinct CDR3 sequences, roughly a tenth of them seen just once; the ten biggest clones take up around 2.5%. Sequencing input: PBMCs. The source is a human donor in good health (CMV status not recorded). Some clones in this sample may be carry-over from other donors' samples. Each CDR3 is given with its conserved first and last residue. D genes are given only for firm matches. Some rows have no size entry. The others give once, few or many, or a class for an expanded clone.

d_call,clone_size,v_call,cdr3_length,j_call,cdr3_nt,cdr3_aa
TRBD1,-,TRBV12-3/TRBV12-4,15,TRBJ1-2,TGTGCCAGCAGTCCCGGGACAGGATCTAACTATGGCTACACCTTC,CASSPGTGSNYGYTF
-,many,TRBV12-3/TRBV12-4,15,TRBJ2-2,TGTGCCAGCAGCTTGAGGCGGGGGAACACCGGGGAGCTGTTTTTT,CASSLRRGNTGELFF
TRBD1,many,TRBV7-8,17,TRBJ1-3,TGTGCCAGCAGCTTAGGGGACAGGCTTAGCTCTGGAAACACCATATATTTT,CASSLGDRLSSGNTIYF
-,many,TRBV5-4,16,TRBJ2-2,TGTGCCAGCAGCTTGAGGGTAAAAGTGGACACCGGGGAGCTGTTTTTT,CASSLRVKVDTGELFF
-,many,TRBV20-1,15,TRBJ2-1,TGCAGTGCTAGTTCCCCCACGGGGCTTATCCATGAGCAGTTCTTC,CSASSPTGLIHEQFF
-,-,TRBV14,17,TRBJ2-1,TGTGCCAGCAGCCAGCAAGATGGGGCGGGTGGCCACAATGAGCAGTTCTTC,CASSQQDGAGGHNEQFF
-,-,TRBV18,14,TRBJ1-1,TGTGCCAGCTCACCAGGAGCCCACGGCACTGAAGCTTTCTTT,CASSPGAHGTEAFF
-,many,TRBV10-1,14,TRBJ2-5,TGCGCCAGCAGTGACCTTTGGGGCCAAGAGACCCAGTACTTC,CASSDLWGQETQYF
TRBD2,many,TRBV5-5,15,TRBJ2-2,TGTGCCAGCAGCCCCAGCGGGGGGAACACCGGGGAGCTGTTTTTT,CASSPSGGNTGELFF
-,many,TRBV3-1,18,TRBJ1-6,TGTGCCAGCAGCCAAGGGCCAGGAGGGAGCTCCTATAATTCACCCCTCCACTTT,CASSQGPGGSSYNSPLHF
-,many,TRBV7-2,11,TRBJ1-2,TGTGCCAGCAGCGGGGGGGGCGGCTACACCTTC,CASSGGGGYTF
TRBD2,many,TRBV11-3,17,TRBJ2-1,TGTGCCAGCAGCCCTCACGGGTCTGGGGGGGTGAGCAATGAGCAGTTCTTC,CASSPHGSGGVSNEQFF
-,few,TRBV29-1,12,TRBJ2-7,TGCAGCGTTGAAGATGCCAGTTACGAGCAGTACTTC,CSVEDASYEQYF
-,many,TRBV19,14,TRBJ1-5,TGTGCCACCACCCCGGGGCCCAGCAATCAGCCCCAGCATTTT,CATTPGPSNQPQHF
-,few,TRBV5-6,15,TRBJ2-2,TGTGCCAGCAGCTTAAGTGGACAGATCACCGGGGAGCTGTTTTTT,CASSLSGQITGELFF
-,-,TRBV25-1,15,TRBJ2-2,TGTGCCAGCAGTGAGACAGGAGTCTTCACCGGGGAGCTGTTTTTT,CASSETGVFTGELFF
TRBD2,few,TRBV27,16,TRBJ2-5,TGTGCCAGCAGTCACGGGGGGGTCGAGCTAGGAGAGACCCAGTACTTC,CASSHGGVELGETQYF
TRBD1,few,TRBV13,15,TRBJ2-7,TGTGCCAGCAGCCCCGGACAGGGGTACTCCTACGAGCAGTACTTC,CASSPGQGYSYEQYF
-,many,TRBV6-1,18,TRBJ2-1,TGTGCCAGCAGCCCATTACTTTGGTCGGGGGGCCCCTACAATGAGCAGTTCTTC,CASSPLLWSGGPYNEQFF
-,many,TRBV10-3,15,TRBJ1-5,TGTGCCATCAGTGAAGGGAACAGAGTAAATCAGCCCCAGCATTTT,CAISEGNRVNQPQHF
TRBD1,many,TRBV28,16,TRBJ2-5,TGTGCCAGCAGTTCCTACGACAGGGGGTTTTACGAGACCCAGTACTTC,CASSSYDRGFYETQYF
-,many,TRBV27,14,TRBJ1-5,TGTGCCAGCAGTTTATTGGGCACCTATCAGCCCCAGCATTTT,CASSLLGTYQPQHF
-,-,TRBV6-1,16,TRBJ1-1,TGTGCCAGCAGTGAAGCGCTTCGGCGGATGAACACTGAAGCTTTCTTT,CASSEALRRMNTEAFF
TRBD2,many,TRBV6-1,15,TRBJ2-3,TGTGCCAGCAATACAAGACTAGCCCGCACAGATACGCAGTATTTT,CASNTRLARTDTQYF
-,many,TRBV29-1,13,TRBJ1-1,TGCAGCGTTGGGGGACGGGCGAACACTGAAGCTTTCTTT,CSVGGRANTEAFF
-,many,TRBV7-2,16,TRBJ2-2,TGTGCCAGCAGCTTGAATCCGGGGTTAGGCACCGGGGAGCTGTTTTTT,CASSLNPGLGTGELFF
-,many,TRBV28,13,TRBJ1-3,TGTGCCAGCAGTCCCCGGACGGTCTCGCCAATATATTTT,CASSPRTVSPIYF
TRBD2,-,TRBV5-4,15,TRBJ2-3,TGTGCCAGCTCCGGGGGGGAGCCCTCCACAGATACGCAGTATTTT,CASSGGEPSTDTQYF
-,-,TRBV6-2/TRBV6-3,15,TRBJ1-1,TGTGCCAGCAGTTACGGGGAGAGGACCAGGAGTAAAGCTTTCTTT,CASSYGERTRSKAFF
-,many,TRBV14,13,TRBJ1-2,TGTGCCAGCAGTTATGGACTTAACTATGGCTACACCTTC,CASSYGLNYGYTF
-,few,TRBV6-1,16,TRBJ1-2,TGTGCCAGCAGTCGAACCCCCTGGACAGTTCGAGAGGGCTACACCTTC,CASSRTPWTVREGYTF
TRBD2,many,TRBV5-5,16,TRBJ2-2,TGTGCCAGCAGCTTGGCCCCTGGGAGGGACACCGGGGAGCTGTTTTTT,CASSLAPGRDTGELFF
-,few,TRBV25-1,15,TRBJ2-1,TGTGCCAGCAGTCACGACAGGCCGGCGAGCAATGAGCAGTTCTTC,CASSHDRPASNEQFF
-,few,TRBV29-1,15,TRBJ1-3,TGCAGCGTTGAAACGGGCCGGAGCTCTGGAAACACCATATATTTT,CSVETGRSSGNTIYF
-,many,TRBV7-2,15,TRBJ2-1,TGTGCCAGCAGCTTAGTAGCTGCTATGGTCCATGAGCAGTTCTTC,CASSLVAAMVHEQFF
-,many,TRBV2,15,TRBJ1-1,TGTGCCAGCAGCTCGACAGAGCTGGAGAACACTGAAGCTTTCTTT,CASSSTELENTEAFF
TRBD1,many,TRBV12-3/TRBV12-4,14,TRBJ1-2,TGTGCCAGCAGACTCGGGACAGGGCCTGAGGGCTACACCTTC,CASRLGTGPEGYTF
-,few,TRBV29-1,13,TRBJ1-5,TGCAGCGTACGCCGGGACCACAATCAGCCCCAGCATTTT,CSVRRDHNQPQHF
-,many,TRBV7-2,14,TRBJ2-1,TGTGCCAGCAGCCAACAGAGCCAGGACGATGAGCAGTTCTTC,CASSQQSQDDEQFF